This T cell receptor (beta chain) was identified during a study of shared clonotypes between healthy human individuals. A 200 ng quantity of DNA, about 30,000 T cell genomes, went into the sorted-subset replicate PCRs. Repertoires were generated with immunoSEQ multiplex PCR, while TCRdb's copy carries only in-frame clones and drops some. The sample includes hundreds of thousands of clones, about 74% of them seen just once. The source is a woman younger than 45 in good health. Sequenced material: memory CD4+ T cells sorted from blood. The sample's subset: CD45RA-negative fraction.

The CDR3 reads CASSESTTFPGYEQYF. CDR3 nucleotide sequence: TGCGCCAGCAGTGAGTCTACAACGTTTCCGGGCTACGAGCAGTACTTC. The rearrangement links TRBV10-1 to TRBJ2-7; D ambiguous. V lost 0 bases to trimming and J lost 3 bases, with 15 bases between them. CDR1 and CDR2 (germline): WNHNN, SYGVQD (reference sequence). The CDR3 totals 16 residues.